The rows below give T cell receptor beta chains drawn from one sample of a study of CD8 T cells in Susac syndrome. TCRdb re-derived calls from the immunoSEQ multiplex PCR reads in MiXCR, one entry per CDR3 protein. The table records 150,000 to 200,000 distinct CDR3 sequences, just over 90% of them present only once. Source material: CD4+ T cells from PBMCs. Receptors originate from a human donor in good health. The CDR3 runs from the conserved cysteine through the conserved F or W. The D gene is left open where the match is weak. Clone sizes are given selectively: once, few, many, or a class where the clone is expanded.

size	D	J	V	DNA	CDR3
NA	TRBD2	TRBJ2-7	TRBV18	TGTGCCAGCTCACCACGGACTAGCGGGGGATCCTACGAGCAGTACTTC	CASSPRTSGGSYEQYF
NA	TRBD1	TRBJ1-2	TRBV9	TGTGCCAGCAGCGCGAGGGGGGACAGGGGGCTATCTAACTATGGCTACACCTTC	CASSARGDRGLSNYGYTF
NA	NA	TRBJ2-1	TRBV5-6	TGTGCCAGCAGCTTTCGGGGAAGGGATGAGCAGTTCTTC	CASSFRGRDEQFF
few	NA	TRBJ1-2	TRBV7-9	TGTGCCAGCAGTCGGCAGGGTGTCGACTATGGCTACACCTTC	CASSRQGVDYGYTF
NA	TRBD1	TRBJ1-1	TRBV20-1	TGCAGTGCCAAAACAGGGGGCGATGAAGCTTTCTTT	CSAKTGGDEAFF
NA	NA	TRBJ1-1	TRBV6-5	TGTGCCAGCAGTTACGACCAGAACACTGAAGCTTTCTTT	CASSYDQNTEAFF
NA	TRBD2	TRBJ2-1	TRBV18	TGTGCCAGCTCCCCCGGGCGGGGGGGATTCGATGAGCAGTTCTTC	CASSPGRGGFDEQFF
NA	NA	TRBJ1-2	TRBV27	TGTGCCAGCTCACCGAGGGGGGTTCTCTATGGCTACACCTTC	CASSPRGVLYGYTF
NA	TRBD1	TRBJ1-2	TRBV30	TGTGCCTGGATATCCCGGGACAGGGGGTCCCATGGCTACACCTTC	CAWISRDRGSHGYTF
NA	NA	TRBJ2-6	TRBV19	TGTGCCAGTACCAGCTCCGGAGGTGGGGCCAACGTCCTGACTTTC	CASTSSGGGANVLTF
NA	NA	TRBJ2-7	TRBV10-3	TGTGCCATCAGTGATGTGGTTAGGCAGGGTCCGCTCTACGAGCAGTACTTC	CAISDVVRQGPLYEQYF
NA	NA	TRBJ1-1	TRBV2	TGTGCCAGCAGCGAACAGGACACATGGGGGGCTGAAGCTTTCTTT	CASSEQDTWGAEAFF
once	NA	TRBJ2-7	TRBV5-4	TGTGCCAGCAGCCGGGACATCGGCTACGAGCAGTACTTC	CASSRDIGYEQYF
NA	TRBD1	TRBJ1-6	TRBV20-1	TGCAGTGCTAGATCACAAACAGGGGGAGGATATAATTCACCCCTCCACTTT	CSARSQTGGGYNSPLHF
NA	NA	TRBJ2-4	TRBV12-3/TRBV12-4	TGTGCCAGCAGTTACCAGGGTTCGGCCAAAAACATTCAGTACTTC	CASSYQGSAKNIQYF
NA	NA	TRBJ2-3	TRBV14	TGTGCCAGCAGCCAAGTACGGGGCCCAGATACGCAGTATTTT	CASSQVRGPDTQYF
NA	NA	TRBJ2-1	TRBV24-1	TGTGCCACCAGTGATTTTGGGCGGGGAGGCGATGAGCAGTTCTTC	CATSDFGRGGDEQFF
NA	NA	TRBJ1-2	TRBV27	TGTGCCAGCAGTTTAACCCCGCGGCTAAGCTCGGGTGGCTACACCTTC	CASSLTPRLSSGGYTF
NA	NA	TRBJ2-1	TRBV3-1	TGTGCCAGCAGCCTGGACCTAACATTTTACAATGAGCAGTTCTTC	CASSLDLTFYNEQFF
NA	NA	TRBJ2-4	TRBV3-1	TGTGCCAGCAGCCACCGTACCCCCCCCTACATTCAGTACTTC	CASSHRTPPYIQYF
NA	NA	TRBJ2-3	TRBV11-2	TGTGCCAGCATCCCCGGTAGGGCACTCACCACAGATACGCAGTATTTT	CASIPGRALTTDTQYF
NA	TRBD1	TRBJ1-1	TRBV4-2	TGTGCCAGCAGCCCGGACAGGGCGGACACTGAAGCTTTCTTT	CASSPDRADTEAFF
NA	NA	TRBJ1-2	TRBV20-1	TGCAGTGCCAGAATTTGGGGCTTGCAAAGTGGCTACACCTTC	CSARIWGLQSGYTF
NA	NA	TRBJ2-5	TRBV14	TGTGCCAGCAGCCAAGATTACCTTGCCACCCAAGAGACCCAGTACTTC	CASSQDYLATQETQYF
NA	NA	TRBJ1-6	TRBV27	TGTGCCAGCAGACCATTCGGGTTCCCAAATTCACCCCTCCACTTT	CASRPFGFPNSPLHF
NA	NA	TRBJ2-5	TRBV7-6	TGTGCCAGCAGCTTCTCCAGGGAAAAGACCCAGTACTTC	CASSFSREKTQYF
NA	NA	TRBJ1-5	TRBV4-2	TGTGCCAGCAGCCAAGGGACACGGGAAAATCACCCCCAGCATTTT	CASSQGTRENHPQHF
NA	NA	TRBJ1-1	TRBV5-4	TGTGCCAGCAGCTTTCAACCCCTGAACACTGAAGCTTTCTTT	CASSFQPLNTEAFF
NA	TRBD2	TRBJ2-3	TRBV20-1	TGCAGTGCTGCCCCTTATCGGGGGGGAGTCACGCAGTATTTT	CSAAPYRGGVTQYF
NA	NA	TRBJ2-3	TRBV9	TGTGCCAGCAGCCCGGATGATACGCAGTATTTT	CASSPDDTQYF
NA	TRBD1	TRBJ1-5	TRBV3-1	TGTGCCAGCAGCCTTGGGACAGGGGGGCGTCAGCCCCAGCATTTT	CASSLGTGGRQPQHF
NA	NA	TRBJ1-5	TRBV12-3/TRBV12-4	TGTGCCAGCAGTTCGTATGGATTTGGCAATCAGCCCCAGCATTTT	CASSSYGFGNQPQHF
NA	NA	TRBJ1-1	TRBV12-3/TRBV12-4	TGTGCCAGCAGTCTGTCGGGAGGGACTGAAGCTTTCTTT	CASSLSGGTEAFF
NA	NA	TRBJ2-7	TRBV11-2	TGTGCCAGCAGCTCACGGGACTTACCAACCTACGAGCAGTACTTC	CASSSRDLPTYEQYF
NA	NA	TRBJ1-2	TRBV19	TGTGCCAGTAGTACTCAATCGACAGGAGGCTATGGCTACACCTTC	CASSTQSTGGYGYTF
NA	NA	TRBJ1-1	TRBV5-1	TGCGCCAGCAGCCCGAGGGGGGGAGACACTGAAGCTTTCTTT	CASSPRGGDTEAFF
NA	NA	TRBJ1-1	TRBV29-1	TGCAGCGTTGCCGCGGAGTACACTGAAGCTTTCTTT	CSVAAEYTEAFF
NA	NA	TRBJ2-1	TRBV29-1	TGCATTGGCGTAACCTACAATGAGCAGTTCTTC	CIGVTYNEQFF
NA	TRBD2	TRBJ2-6	TRBV7-9	TGTGCCAGCGCCGGGGGGTTTGGGTCTGGGGCCAACGTCCTGACTTTC	CASAGGFGSGANVLTF
NA	NA	TRBJ2-5	TRBV10-2	TGCGCCAGCAGGCACAGGGTCGGAGCGGGCGAGACCCAGTACTTC	CASRHRVGAGETQYF
once	NA	TRBJ1-2	TRBV3-1	TGTGCCAGCAGCCTCGAGCCGGCCGCGGGACGCTACACCTTC	CASSLEPAAGRYTF
NA	NA	TRBJ1-2	TRBV4-1	TGCGCCAGCAGCCAGGCCTCGACAGCCTATGGCTACACCTTC	CASSQASTAYGYTF
NA	NA	TRBJ1-1	TRBV12-3/TRBV12-4	TGTGCCAGCAGTTTGGGATTTAATGAAGCTTTCTTT	CASSLGFNEAFF
NA	NA	TRBJ2-7	TRBV3-1	TGTGCCAGCAGCCAAGAGAGTCAGGGGTTCTACGAGCAGTACTTC	CASSQESQGFYEQYF
few	NA	TRBJ1-1	TRBV2	TGTGCCAGCAGCGGGGACACTGAAGCTTTCTTT	CASSGDTEAFF
NA	NA	TRBJ2-7	TRBV21-1	TGTGCCAGCAGTAAAGGGGGTTCCGAGCAGTACTTC	CASSKGGSEQYF
NA	TRBD1	TRBJ1-2	TRBV3-1	TGTGCCAGCAGCCGTCCGGGACAGGGTCGAGGCTACACCTTC	CASSRPGQGRGYTF
NA	NA	TRBJ1-5	TRBV20-1	TGCAGTGCTGGGAAGGGTAATAGCAATCAGCCCCAGCATTTT	CSAGKGNSNQPQHF
NA	NA	TRBJ2-2	TRBV28	TGTGCCAGCGGTGGGGTGTTGAGTACCGGGGAGCTGTTTTTT	CASGGVLSTGELFF
NA	NA	TRBJ1-1	TRBV5-1	TGCGCCAGCATACTGGGGGGGGATTCCACTGAAGCTTTCTTT	CASILGGDSTEAFF
NA	NA	TRBJ2-5	TRBV18	TGTGCCAGCTCACCCCGAGATGGGGGGCGTCAAGAGACCCAGTACTTC	CASSPRDGGRQETQYF
NA	NA	TRBJ1-1	TRBV3-1	TGTGCCAGCAGCCAGCGGGGATCCACTGAAGCTTTCTTT	CASSQRGSTEAFF
NA	TRBD2	TRBJ2-3	TRBV7-2	TGTGCCAGCAGCTTACTAGCGGGGGATACGCAGTATTTT	CASSLLAGDTQYF